This record covers a single T cell receptor beta chain. This sample is part of a study of blood T cell repertoires in COVID-19. As for the study in general: T cells, B-cell-depleted T cells, or PBMCs provided the cDNA or gDNA that served as material.

Clones were sequenced by immunoSEQ multiplex PCR, and TCRdb holds only the in-frame ones, with some missing. The table has about 330,000 clones, 70% to 90% seen once. The CDR3 runs to 16 residues. Germline values: CDR1 MGHRA, CDR2 YSYEKL. With 3 bases clipped from V and 5 bases from J, the junction kept 10 bases outside the gene matches. This sequence originates from a woman aged 45-59 years with active or convalescent COVID-19. The rearrangement links TRBV4-1 to TRBJ2-5; 9 bases are shared with TRBD2. The material sequenced was peripheral blood. CDR3 sequence reads: CASSHSFSGGGETQYF. The CDR3 nucleotides read TGCGCCAGCAGCCATTCCTTTAGCGGGGGAGGGGAGACCCAGTACTTC.